This T cell receptor beta chain was observed in a study of neoadjuvant anti-PD-1 for oral cavity cancer. Time point: after neoadjuvant nivolumab, at surgical resection. Produced via immunoSEQ multiplex PCR; TCRdb's table is partial and in-frame only. The sample lists about 42,000 clones, approximately 80% occurring once. The CDR3 runs 14 residues. The V and J ends lost 5 bases and 1 base respectively, with 11 bases between them. Germline assignment: CDR1 SEHNR and CDR2 FQNEAQ (reference sequence). Source: PBMCs, taken after nivolumab (anti-PD-1) treatment. The receptor's source is a person aged 35-80 years with oral cavity squamous cell carcinoma. The gene calls are TRBV7-9 and TRBJ1-1; maybe TRBD1 (5 bases). In DNA, the CDR3 is TGTGCCAGCAGCCCGCTGGGGGAGAACACTGAAGCTTTCTTT. This sequence encodes CASSPLGENTEAFF.